This record concerns one TCR beta chain sequence. What it binds is unknown. Both 60 Vbeta primers and 13 Jbeta primers went into the PCR. Produced via immunoSEQ multiplex PCR; TCRdb's table is partial and in-frame only. The profile shows 110,000 to 150,000 clones, just over 70% of them singletons. The record originates from a study of cytomegalovirus exposure and HLA in healthy donors. General study points: A later analysis by the authors found several of the most significant clusters apparently linked to common viral pathogens. One variant, a missense change in DCLRE1C, was linked in a later analysis to TCR beta V- and J-gene trimming. The investigators catalogued 160 or so TCR beta chains as cytomegalovirus-associated.

Between the trimmed V and J ends, which lost 6 bases and 7 bases, there was a span of 18 bases. The CDR3 loop spans 14 amino acids. Germline V gene sequence: CDR1 ENHRY, CDR2 SYGVKD. The receptor's source is a woman in her 30s in good health and CMV-seronegative. The chain carries TRBV10-3 and TRBJ1-1; possible D gene TRBD1, 6 bases. Sequencing was carried out using PBMCs. The CDR3 DNA reads TGTGCCATCAGGGGGGCCAGGGGAAACGGTGAAGCTTTCTTT. Protein: CAIRGARGNGEAFF.